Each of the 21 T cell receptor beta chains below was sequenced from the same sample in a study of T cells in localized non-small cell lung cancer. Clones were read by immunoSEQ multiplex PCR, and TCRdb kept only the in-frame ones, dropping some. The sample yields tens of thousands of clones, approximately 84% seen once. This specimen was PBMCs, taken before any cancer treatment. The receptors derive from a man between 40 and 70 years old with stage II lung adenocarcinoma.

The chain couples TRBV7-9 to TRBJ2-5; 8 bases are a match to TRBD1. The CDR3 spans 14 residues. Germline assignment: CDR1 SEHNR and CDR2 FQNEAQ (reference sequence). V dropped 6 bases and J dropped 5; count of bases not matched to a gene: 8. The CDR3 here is CASSPGGAVETQYF. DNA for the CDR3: TGTGCCAGCAGTCCAGGGGGCGCGGTGGAGACCCAGTACTTC.

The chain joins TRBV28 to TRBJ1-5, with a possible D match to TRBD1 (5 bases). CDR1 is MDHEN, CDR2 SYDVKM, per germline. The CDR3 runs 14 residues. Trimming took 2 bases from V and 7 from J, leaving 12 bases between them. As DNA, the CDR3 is TGTGCCAGCAGTTTAATCCAGGGTGGCCAGCCCCAGCATTTT. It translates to CASSLIQGGQPQHF.

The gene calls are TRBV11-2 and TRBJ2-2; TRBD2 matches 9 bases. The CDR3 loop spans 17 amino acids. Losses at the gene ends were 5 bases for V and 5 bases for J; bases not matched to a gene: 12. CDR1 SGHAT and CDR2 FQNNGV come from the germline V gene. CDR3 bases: TGTGCCAGCAGCCGTTATAGCGGGAGCCGATGGACCGGGGAGCTGTTTTTT. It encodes CASSRYSGSRWTGELFF.

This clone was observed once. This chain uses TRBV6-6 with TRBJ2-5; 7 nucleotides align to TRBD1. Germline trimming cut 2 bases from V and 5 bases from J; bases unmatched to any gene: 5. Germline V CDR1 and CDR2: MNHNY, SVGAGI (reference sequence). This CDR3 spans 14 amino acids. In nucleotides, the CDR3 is TGTGCCAGCAGTTACGTCCAGGGGGAGGAGACCCAGTACTTC. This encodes CASSYVQGEETQYF.

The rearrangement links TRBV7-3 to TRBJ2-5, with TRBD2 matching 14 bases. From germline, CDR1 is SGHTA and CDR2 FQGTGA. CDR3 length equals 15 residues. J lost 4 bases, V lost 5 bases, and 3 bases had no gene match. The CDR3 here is CASSPGLAGVETQYF. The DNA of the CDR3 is TGTGCCAGCAGCCCGGGACTAGCGGGAGTAGAGACCCAGTACTTC.

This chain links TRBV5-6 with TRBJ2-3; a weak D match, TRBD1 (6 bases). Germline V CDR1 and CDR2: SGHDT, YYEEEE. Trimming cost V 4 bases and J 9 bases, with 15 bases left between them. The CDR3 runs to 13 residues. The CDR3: CASSRPGVETQYF. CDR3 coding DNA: TGTGCCAGCAGCCGACCAGGGGTAGAGACGCAGTATTTT.

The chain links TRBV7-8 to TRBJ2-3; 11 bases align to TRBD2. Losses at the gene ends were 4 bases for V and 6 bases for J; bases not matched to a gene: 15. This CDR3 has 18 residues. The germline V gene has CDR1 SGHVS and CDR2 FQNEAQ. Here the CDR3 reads CASSSLPLAGGPSDTQYF. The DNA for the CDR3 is TGTGCCAGCAGCTCCCTCCCTTTAGCGGGAGGGCCTTCGGATACGCAGTATTTT.

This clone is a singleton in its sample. In nucleotides, the CDR3 is TGTGCCAGCAGCTTAGTGAGCTCTGGGGCCAACGTCCTGACTTTC. This codes for CASSLVSSGANVLTF. The chain has TRBV5-6 and TRBJ2-6, with D uncertain. CDR1 is SGHDT, CDR2 YYEEEE, per germline. Trimming pared 2 bases from V and 0 bases from J, leaving 6 bases between. The CDR3 runs 15 residues.

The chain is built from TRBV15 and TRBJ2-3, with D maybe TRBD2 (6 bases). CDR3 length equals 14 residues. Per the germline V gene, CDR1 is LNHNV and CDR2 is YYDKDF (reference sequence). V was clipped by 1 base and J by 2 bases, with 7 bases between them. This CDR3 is CATSRGEDTDTQYF. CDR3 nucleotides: TGTGCCACCAGCAGAGGGGAGGACACAGATACGCAGTATTTT.

The CDR3 loop is CASSLEGLGNTEAFF. The DNA of the CDR3 is TGTGCCAGCAGCTTGGAGGGACTCGGGAACACTGAAGCTTTCTTT. The chain carries TRBV5-6 and TRBJ1-1, with D possibly matching TRBD1 (5 bases). This CDR3 has 15 residues. V gave up 0 bases and J gave up 1 base, with 10 bases separating them. Germline V gene sequence: CDR1 SGHDT, CDR2 YYEEEE. The full variable domain, completed using reference TRBV5-6 and TRBJ1-1, is DAGVTQSPTHLIKTRGQQVTLRCSPKSGHDTVSWYQQALGQGPQFIFQYYEEEERQRGNFPDRFSGHQFPNYSSELNVNALLLGDSALYLCASSLEGLGNTEAFFGQGTRLTVV.

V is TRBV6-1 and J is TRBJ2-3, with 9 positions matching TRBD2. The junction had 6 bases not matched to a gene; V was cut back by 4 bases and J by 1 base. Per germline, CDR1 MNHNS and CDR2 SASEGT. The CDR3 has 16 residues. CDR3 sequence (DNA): TGTGCCAGCAGTGTGACGGCTAGCGGGGGCACAGATACGCAGTATTTT. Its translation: CASSVTASGGTDTQYF.

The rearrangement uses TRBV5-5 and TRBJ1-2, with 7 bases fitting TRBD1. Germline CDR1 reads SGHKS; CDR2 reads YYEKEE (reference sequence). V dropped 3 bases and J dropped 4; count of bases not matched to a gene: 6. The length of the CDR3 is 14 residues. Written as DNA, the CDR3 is TGTGCCAGCAGCTCGGCGACAGGGCTCTATGGCTACACCTTC. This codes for CASSSATGLYGYTF.

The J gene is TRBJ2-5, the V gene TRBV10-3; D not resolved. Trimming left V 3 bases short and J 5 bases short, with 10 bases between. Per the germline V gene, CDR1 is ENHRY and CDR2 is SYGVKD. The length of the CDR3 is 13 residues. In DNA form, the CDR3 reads TGTGCCATCAGTGAAACCATGATGGAGACCCAGTACTTC. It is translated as CAISETMMETQYF.

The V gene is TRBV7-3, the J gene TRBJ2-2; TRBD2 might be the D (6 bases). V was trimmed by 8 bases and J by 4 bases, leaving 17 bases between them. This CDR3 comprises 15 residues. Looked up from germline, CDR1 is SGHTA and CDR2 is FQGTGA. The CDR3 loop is CASASGWGGTGELFF. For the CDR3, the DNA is TGTGCCAGCGCCAGCGGGTGGGGTGGCACCGGGGAGCTGTTTTTT.

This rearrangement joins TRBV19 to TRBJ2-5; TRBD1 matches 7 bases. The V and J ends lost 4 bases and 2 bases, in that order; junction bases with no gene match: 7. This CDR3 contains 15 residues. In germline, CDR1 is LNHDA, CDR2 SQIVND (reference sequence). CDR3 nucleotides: TGTGCCAGTAGTAGCCAAGGACAGGCTCAAGAGACCCAGTACTTC. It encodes CASSSQGQAQETQYF. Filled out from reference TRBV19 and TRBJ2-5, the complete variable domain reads DGGITQSPKYLFRKEGQNVTLSCEQNLNHDAMYWYRQDPGQGLRLIYYSQIVNDFQKGDIAEGYSVSREKKESFPLTVTSAQKNPTAFYLCASSSQGQAQETQYFGPGTRLLVL.

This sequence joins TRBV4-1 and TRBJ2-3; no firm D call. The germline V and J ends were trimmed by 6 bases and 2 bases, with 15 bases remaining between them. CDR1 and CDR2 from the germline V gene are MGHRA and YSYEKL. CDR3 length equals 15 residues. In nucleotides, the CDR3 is TGCGCCAGCAGTCGGAACGGGTTACCCACAGATACGCAGTATTTT. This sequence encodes CASSRNGLPTDTQYF.

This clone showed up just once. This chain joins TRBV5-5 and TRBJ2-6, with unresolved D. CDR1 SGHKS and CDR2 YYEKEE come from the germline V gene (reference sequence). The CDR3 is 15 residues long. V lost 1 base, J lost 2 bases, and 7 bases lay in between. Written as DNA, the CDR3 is TGTGCCAGCAGCTTGAGTCCAGCTGGGGCCAACGTCCTGACTTTC. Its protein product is CASSLSPAGANVLTF.

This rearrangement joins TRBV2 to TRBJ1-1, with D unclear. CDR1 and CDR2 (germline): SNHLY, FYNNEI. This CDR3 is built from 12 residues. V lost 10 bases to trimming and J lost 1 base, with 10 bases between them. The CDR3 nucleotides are TGTGCCACCAGGCCCCCGAACACTGAAGCTTTCTTT. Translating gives CATRPPNTEAFF.

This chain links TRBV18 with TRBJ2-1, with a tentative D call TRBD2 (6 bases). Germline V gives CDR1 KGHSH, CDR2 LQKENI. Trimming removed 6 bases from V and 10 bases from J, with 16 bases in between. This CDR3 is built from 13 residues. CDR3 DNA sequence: TGTGCCAGCTCCCCGGGACTCGAGTTGGAGCAGTTCTTC. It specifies CASSPGLELEQFF.

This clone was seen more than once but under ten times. The CDR3 reads CASSQDRTSGTYNEQFF. CDR3 sequence (DNA): TGCGCCAGCAGCCAAGATAGGACTAGCGGGACCTACAATGAGCAGTTCTTC. The chain carries TRBV4-3 and TRBJ2-1, with 12 nucleotides matching TRBD2. CDR3 length equals 17 residues. Trimming at V came to 0 bases and at J to 2 bases, leaving 2 bases not matched to a gene. Germline loops: CDR1 LGHNA, CDR2 YSLEER.

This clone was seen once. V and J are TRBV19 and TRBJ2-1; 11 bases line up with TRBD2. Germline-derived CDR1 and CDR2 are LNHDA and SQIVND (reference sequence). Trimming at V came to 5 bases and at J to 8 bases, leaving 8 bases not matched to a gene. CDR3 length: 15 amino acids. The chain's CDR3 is CASSGLAGGEDEQFF. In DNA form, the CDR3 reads TGTGCCAGTAGTGGATTAGCGGGGGGGGAGGATGAGCAGTTCTTC.